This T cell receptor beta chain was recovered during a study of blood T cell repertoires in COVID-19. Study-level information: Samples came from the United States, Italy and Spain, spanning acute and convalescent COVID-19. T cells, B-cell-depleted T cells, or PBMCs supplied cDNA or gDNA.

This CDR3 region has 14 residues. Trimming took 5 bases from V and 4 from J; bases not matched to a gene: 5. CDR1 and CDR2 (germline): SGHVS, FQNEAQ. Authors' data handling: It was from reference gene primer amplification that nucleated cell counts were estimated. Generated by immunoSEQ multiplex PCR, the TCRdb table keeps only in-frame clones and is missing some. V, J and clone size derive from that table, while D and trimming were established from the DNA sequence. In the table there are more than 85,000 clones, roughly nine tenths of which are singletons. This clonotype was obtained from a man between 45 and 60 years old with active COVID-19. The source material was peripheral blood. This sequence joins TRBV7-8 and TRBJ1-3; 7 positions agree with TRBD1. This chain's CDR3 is CASSRQGTGNTIYF. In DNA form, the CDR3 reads TGTGCCAGCAGCCGACAGGGAACCGGAAACACCATATATTTT.